Each of the 5 T cell receptor beta chains below was sequenced from the same sample in a study of T cell changes during pregnancy in multiple sclerosis. Measured with immunoSEQ multiplex PCR; TCRdb has only the in-frame clones, and not every one. Of about 75,000 clones listed, over 80% were seen once; the top ten hold about 0.45%. The source was CD4+ T cells from peripheral blood mononuclear cells, collected before pregnancy. The source of these receptors is a female donor with multiple sclerosis, enrolled in a pregnancy study.

The genes are TRBV28 and TRBJ2-7, with 10 bases identical to TRBD2. After removal of 3 bases from V and 2 bases from J, the junction contained 4 bases not matched to a gene. Germline CDR1 reads MDHEN; CDR2 reads SYDVKM. The CDR3 covers 15 residues. DNA of the CDR3: TGTGCCAGCAGTTTTAGCGGGAGGACTCCCTACGAGCAGTACTTC. Translating it yields CASSFSGRTPYEQYF.

The rearrangement uses TRBV7-2 and TRBJ2-1; 8 bases map to TRBD2. The V segment lost 1 base and the J segment 4 bases; nucleotides outside the gene matches: 6. Germline assignment: CDR1 SGHTA and CDR2 FQGNSA. CDR3 length: 16 residues. Here the CDR3 DNA reads TGTGCCAGCAGCTTAGGTCTAGCGGGTCGATACAATGAGCAGTTCTTC. It specifies CASSLGLAGRYNEQFF. Full variable domain (missing parts from reference TRBV7-2 and TRBJ2-1): GAGVSQSPSNKVTEKGKDVELRCDPISGHTALYWYRQSLGQGLEFLIYFQGNSAPDKSGLPSDRFSAERTGGSVSTLTIQRTQQEDSAVYLCASSLGLAGRYNEQFFGPGTRLTVL.

This clone occurred a few times. V gene TRBV10-1 combines with J gene TRBJ1-2; a weak D match, TRBD1 (5 bases). CDR3 length: 12 amino acids. Trimming removed 8 bases from V and 4 bases from J, with 11 bases in between. Germline values: CDR1 WNHNN, CDR2 SYGVQD (reference sequence). CDR3 sequence: CASHGHSYGYTF. CDR3 DNA: TGCGCCAGCCACGGACATAGCTATGGCTACACCTTC.

The rearrangement joins TRBV11-3 to TRBJ2-4; 8 bases map to TRBD2. Trimming removed 5 bases from V and 2 bases from J; junction bases left unmatched: 5. The CDR3 has 15 amino acids. Per the germline V gene, CDR1 is SGHNT and CDR2 is YENEEA. The CDR3 DNA reads TGTGCCAGCAGCCTCACGGGGGGGACCAAAAACATTCAGTACTTC. Protein: CASSLTGGTKNIQYF.

The DNA of the CDR3 is TGTGCCAGCAGGTTAATGGCCTCCTACAATGAGCAGTTCTTC. It is translated as CASRLMASYNEQFF. V gene TRBV28 combines with J gene TRBJ2-1; the D is unclear. Germline-derived CDR1 and CDR2 are MDHEN and SYDVKM. V was cut by 6 bases and J by 0 bases, with 9 bases left in between. The CDR3 runs 14 residues.